This T cell receptor (beta chain) was sequenced in a study of a mutant IDH1 vaccine in newly diagnosed glioma. Study background: Visit V12 was at week 35; visit V13 was at week 47.

Sequencing was performed with immunoSEQ multiplex PCR; in TCRdb, only in-frame clones are kept and a portion is missing. This table has around 57,000 clones, 84% appearing once. Time point meaning: week 35, safety follow-up. Doses consisted of 300 ug of mutant IDH1 20-mer peptide each, paired with topical imiquimod. The donor cohort comprised cases of new WHO grade 3 or 4 IDH1-mutant, ATRX-lost astrocytoma. The CDR3 runs to 15 residues. The V and J ends lost 3 bases and 2 bases respectively, with 14 bases between them. CDR1 is MNHNS, CDR2 SASEGT, per germline. As to this clone: Its specificity is not known.

The sequences come from PBMCs, collected from a glioma patient whose treatment included an IDH1 peptide vaccine. The TCR originated in a young man with glioma. The V and J genes are TRBV6-1 and TRBJ2-7; D tentatively fits TRBD1 or TRBD2 (5 bases each). CDR3 sequence reads: CASSDPGRVTYEQYF. The CDR3 DNA reads as TGTGCCAGCAGTGATCCGGGACGGGTTACCTACGAGCAGTACTTC.